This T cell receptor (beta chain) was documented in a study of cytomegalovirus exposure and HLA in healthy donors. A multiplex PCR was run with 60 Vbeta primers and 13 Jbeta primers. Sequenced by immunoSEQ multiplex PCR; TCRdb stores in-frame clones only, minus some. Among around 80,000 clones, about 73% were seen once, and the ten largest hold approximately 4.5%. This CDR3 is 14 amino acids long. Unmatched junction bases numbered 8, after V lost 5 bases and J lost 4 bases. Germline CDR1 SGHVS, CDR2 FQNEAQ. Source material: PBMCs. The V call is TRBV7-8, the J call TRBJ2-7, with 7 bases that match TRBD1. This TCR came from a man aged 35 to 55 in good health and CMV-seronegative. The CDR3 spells CASSQGTVLYEQYF. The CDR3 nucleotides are TGTGCCAGCAGCCAAGGGACAGTTCTATACGAGCAGTACTTC. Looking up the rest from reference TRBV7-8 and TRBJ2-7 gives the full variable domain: GAGVSQSPRYKVAKRGQDVALRCDPISGHVSLFWYQQALGQGPEFLTYFQNEAQLDKSGLPSDRFFAERPEGSVSTLKIQRTQQEDSAVYLCASSQGTVLYEQYFGPGTRLTVT.